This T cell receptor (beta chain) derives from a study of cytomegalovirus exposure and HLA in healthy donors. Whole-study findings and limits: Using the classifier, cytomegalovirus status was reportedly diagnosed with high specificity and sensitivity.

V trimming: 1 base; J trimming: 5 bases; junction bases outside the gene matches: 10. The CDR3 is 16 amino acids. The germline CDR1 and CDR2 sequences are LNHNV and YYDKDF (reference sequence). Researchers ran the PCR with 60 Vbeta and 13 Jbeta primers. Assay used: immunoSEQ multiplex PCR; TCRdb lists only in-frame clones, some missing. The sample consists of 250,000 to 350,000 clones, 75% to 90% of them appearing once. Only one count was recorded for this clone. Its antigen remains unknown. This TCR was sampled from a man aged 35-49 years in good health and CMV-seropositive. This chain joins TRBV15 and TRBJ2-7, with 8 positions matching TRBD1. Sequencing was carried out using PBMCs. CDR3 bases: TGTGCCACCAGCAGAGCTCCCCCAGGGGGCTTTAACGAGCAGTACTTC. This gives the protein CATSRAPPGGFNEQYF. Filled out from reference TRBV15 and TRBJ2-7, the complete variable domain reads DAMVIQNPRYQVTQFGKPVTLSCSQTLNHNVMYWYQQKSSQAPKLLFHYYDKDFNNEADTPDNFQSRRPNTSFCFLDIRSPGLGDTAMYLCATSRAPPGGFNEQYFGPGTRLTVT.